This TCR beta chain is from a study of T cells after yellow fever vaccination. Points from the study as a whole: Clonotype sharing between CD4 and CD8 compartments was small. The booster response re-showed most primary clones: around 96% CD4, more than 70% CD8.

This clonotype was picked up many times. Its antigen remains unknown. Researchers made TCR cDNA using 5'RACE template switching, and this step added a universal primer site and UMIs. TCRdb processed the 5' RACE reads anew with MiXCR; each CDR3 protein has one entry. This table holds 250,000 or so distinct CDR3 sequences, more than 3.5% found once. The receptor was derived from a man younger than 35 who received the YFV17D yellow fever vaccine. The material was PBMCs, obtained 15 days after the yellow fever booster vaccination.

CDR3 nucleotide sequence: TGTGCTAGTGGTTTACTCGGGCAACCCTACGAGCAGTACTTC. This gives the protein CASGLLGQPYEQYF. The chain employs TRBV12-5 and TRBJ2-7; D remains ambiguous. The V gene lost 3 bases and the J gene lost 2 bases, with 11 bases spanning the gap. The CDR3 contains 14 residues. The germline V gene encodes CDR1 LGHNT and CDR2 FRNRAP.